Below, 12 T cell receptor beta chains from the same sample are listed, as sequenced in a study of blood T cell repertoires in COVID-19. Method: immunoSEQ multiplex PCR; TCRdb's copy keeps in-frame clones and lacks some. Of approximately 100,000 clones listed, approximately 92% are singletons. Sequencing was done on a sample of peripheral blood. These receptors all stem from a man aged 45-65 years with active COVID-19.

V is TRBV24-1 and J is TRBJ2-1, with 10 bases lining up with TRBD2. The junction had 1 base not matched to a gene; V was cut back by 1 base and J by 5 bases. CDR1 and CDR2 (germline): KGHDR, SFDVKD. The CDR3 is 15 residues long. The CDR3 region has the DNA TGTGCCACCAGTGATTTAGCGGGAGGGCACAATGAGCAGTTCTTC. Amino acid sequence: CATSDLAGGHNEQFF.

This rearrangement joins TRBV2 to TRBJ1-3; no reliable D call. Germline V lookup: CDR1 SNHLY, CDR2 FYNNEI. The CDR3 length is 14 residues. V lost 4 bases, J lost 0 bases, and 7 bases lay in between. This chain's CDR3 is CASSGASSGNTIYF. CDR3 nucleotides: TGTGCCAGCAGTGGGGCCAGCTCTGGAAACACCATATATTTT. Based on the CDR3 plus reference TRBV2 and TRBJ1-3, the full variable domain is EPEVTQTPSHQVTQMGQEVILRCVPISNHLYFYWYRQILGQKVEFLVSFYNNEISEKSEIFDDQFSVERPDGSNFTLKIRSTKLEDSAMYFCASSGASSGNTIYFGEGSWLTVV.

This clone has just one count. The chain couples TRBV5-4 to TRBJ1-6; D perhaps matches TRBD1 (6 bases). V was cut by 2 bases and J by 9 bases, with 12 bases left in between. Per germline, CDR1 SGHNT and CDR2 YYREEE (reference sequence). This CDR3 comprises 14 residues. The CDR3 here is CASSLAGAGSPLHF. The CDR3 DNA reads TGTGCCAGCAGCTTAGCGGGGGCTGGTTCACCCCTCCACTTT.

The chain uses TRBV5-6 and TRBJ2-6; 9 bases are a match to TRBD1. The J segment lost 3 bases and the V segment lost 1 base, leaving 5 bases of the junction unmatched. Germline CDR1 SGHDT, CDR2 YYEEEE. The CDR3 runs to 17 residues. CDR3 loop: CASSLTGGAHGANVLTF. The DNA of the CDR3 is TGTGCCAGCAGCTTGACAGGGGGCGCGCATGGGGCCAACGTCCTGACTTTC.

The genes are TRBV27 and TRBJ2-1; D gene unclear. The CDR3 loop spans 11 amino acids. Trimming cost V 6 bases and J 4 bases, with 4 bases left between them. Germline CDR1 and CDR2: MNHEY and SMNVEV (reference sequence). CDR3 loop: CASRRYNEQFF. The CDR3 DNA reads TGTGCCAGCAGGAGATACAATGAGCAGTTCTTC.

The chain couples TRBV19 to TRBJ2-1; 9 nucleotides agree with TRBD1. The V and J ends lost 7 bases and 1 base, in that order; junction bases with no gene match: 2. The CDR3 runs 14 residues. Germline CDR1 reads LNHDA; CDR2 reads SQIVND (reference sequence). The CDR3 sequence is CASTTGGSYNEQFF. The DNA for the CDR3 is TGTGCCAGTACGACAGGGGGTTCCTACAATGAGCAGTTCTTC.

This chain links TRBV28 with TRBJ1-2; TRBD1 matches at 10 bases. The CDR3 totals 17 residues. CDR1 is MDHEN and CDR2 is SYDVKM in the germline V gene. V lost 3 bases and J lost 4; bases outside the gene matches: 11. The CDR3 bases are TGTGCCAGCAGTTTTTCGAGACAGGGGGCTCGACCCTATGGCTACACCTTC. Translating it yields CASSFSRQGARPYGYTF.

This chain links TRBV5-6 with TRBJ2-7, with TRBD2 as a possible D gene (5 bases). V lost 5 bases and J 3 bases, leaving 15 bases between the germline ends. CDR3 size: 14 residues. Germline V gene sequence: CDR1 SGHDT, CDR2 YYEEEE. The CDR3 DNA sequence: TGTGCCAGCAGAGTTCTAGCCACGGGCTACGAGCAGTACTTC. It translates to CASRVLATGYEQYF. The entire variable domain, with the rest obtained from reference TRBV5-6 and TRBJ2-7, is as follows: DAGVTQSPTHLIKTRGQQVTLRCSPKSGHDTVSWYQQALGQGPQFIFQYYEEEERQRGNFPDRFSGHQFPNYSSELNVNALLLGDSALYLCASRVLATGYEQYFGPGTRLTVT.

This clone appeared a single time. The chain couples TRBV7-8 to TRBJ1-2, with TRBD1 as a possible D gene (5 bases). CDR3 length: 16 amino acids. V gave up 1 base and J gave up 0 bases, with 12 bases separating them. The germline gives CDR1 SGHVS, CDR2 FQNEAQ. CDR3 nucleotides: TGTGCCAGCAGCTTAGTTGGGGGGTTGGCTAACTATGGCTACACCTTC. Translated, it gives CASSLVGGLANYGYTF. Drawing the rest from reference TRBV7-8 and TRBJ1-2, the complete variable domain is GAGVSQSPRYKVAKRGQDVALRCDPISGHVSLFWYQQALGQGPEFLTYFQNEAQLDKSGLPSDRFFAERPEGSVSTLKIQRTQQEDSAVYLCASSLVGGLANYGYTFGSGTRLTVV.

The chain links TRBV3-1 (or the pseudogene TRBV3-2) to TRBJ1-2, with D perhaps matching TRBD1 (6 bases). Germline V gene sequence: CDR1 LGHDT, CDR2 YNNKEL (reference sequence). Trimming removed 0 bases at V and 8 bases at J, with 13 bases between. The CDR3 runs 14 residues. The CDR3 DNA reads TGTGCCAGCAGCCAAGATACAAGGGGGTACGGCTACACCTTC. Protein product: CASSQDTRGYGYTF.

V and J are TRBV19 and TRBJ1-2; 7 nucleotides align to TRBD1. This CDR3 comprises 15 residues. Germline CDR1 LNHDA, CDR2 SQIVND (reference sequence). The V gene end was trimmed by 10 bases and the J gene end by 4 bases; junction bases not matched to a gene: 15. CDR3 in DNA: TGTGCCACCCCAGGTGGGAAGGGGGCGAGCTATGGCTACACCTTC. Residues: CATPGGKGASYGYTF.

The gene calls are TRBV2 and TRBJ2-5, with 7 bases matching TRBD1. This CDR3 comprises 13 residues. Looked up from germline, CDR1 is SNHLY and CDR2 is FYNNEI. V lost 4 bases, J lost 4 bases, and 3 bases stayed unmatched. CDR3 amino acids: CASSVDRAETQYF. In DNA form, the CDR3 reads TGTGCCAGCAGTGTTGACAGGGCAGAGACCCAGTACTTC.